The 11 T cell receptor beta chains listed next were all sequenced from one sample in a study of molecular identifiers for immune sequencing clone quantification. TCRdb reanalysed the PCR reads using MiXCR and keeps one entry per CDR3 protein. The profile covers 37,000 or so distinct CDR3 sequences, with about a fifth appearing a single time and approximately 6.4% taken by the ten largest. The sample was naive CD8+ T cells from blood, with Jurkat cell RNA spiked in. Subset noted: FACS-sorted CD8+CD4-CCR7+CD45RA+ naive T cells. The receptors were sampled from a human donor in good health. Some libraries in this study had Jurkat cell RNA spiked in.

The V call is TRBV4-3, the J call TRBJ2-5, with D maybe TRBD1 (6 bases). The CDR3 is 15 amino acids. Germline loops: CDR1 LGHNA, CDR2 YSLEER. V lost 0 bases to trimming and J lost 1 base, with 9 bases between them. CDR3 sequence: CASSQDQGTQETQYF. As DNA, the CDR3 is TGCGCCAGCAGCCAAGATCAGGGGACCCAAGAGACCCAGTACTTC.

This clonotype was seen repeatedly, ten times or more. The V call is TRBV2, the J call TRBJ2-3, with 8 bases that match TRBD2. J gave up 5 bases and V 6 bases, and 10 bases lay outside the gene matches. This CDR3 spans 15 amino acids. Germline V gene lookup returns CDR1 SNHLY and CDR2 FYNNEI. CDR3 nucleotides: TGTGCCAGCAGCCCCTGGGAGCGGGAGATAGATACGCAGTATTTT. Amino acid sequence: CASSPWEREIDTQYF.

This clonotype showed up many times. This chain connects TRBV10-1 to TRBJ2-7; 9 nucleotides align to TRBD2. The CDR3 has 15 amino acids. J was trimmed by 5 bases and V by 3 bases; bases with no gene match: 8. CDR1 is WNHNN and CDR2 is SYGVQD in the germline V gene (reference sequence). CDR3 DNA sequence: TGCGCCAGCAGTGATGGAGCGGGAGGATCCCACGAGCAGTACTTC. This gives the protein CASSDGAGGSHEQYF.

The J gene is TRBJ2-3, the V gene TRBV6-4; 10 bases align to TRBD2. The germline V gene has CDR1 MRHNA and CDR2 SNTAGT. Trimming at V came to 4 bases and at J to 1 base, leaving 2 bases not matched to a gene. The CDR3 sequence is 15 residues long. Here the CDR3 DNA reads TGTGCCAGCAGTGCCGGGACTAGCGGCACAGATACGCAGTATTTT. Encoded protein: CASSAGTSGTDTQYF.

The CDR3 is CASSLVVGGQGARGYTF. CDR3 DNA: TGTGCCAGCAGCTTAGTTGTGGGAGGACAGGGGGCGCGGGGCTACACCTTC. The chain joins TRBV7-8 to TRBJ1-2, with 11 nucleotides matching TRBD1. Germline CDR1 is SGHVS and CDR2 is FQNEAQ. CDR3 size: 17 residues. After removal of 1 base from V and 8 bases from J, the junction contained 12 bases not matched to a gene.

This clonotype was observed at least ten times. This chain links TRBV11-1 with TRBJ2-7, with D hard to call. The germline V gene encodes CDR1 SGHAT and CDR2 FQDESV (reference sequence). V dropped 3 bases and J dropped 2 bases, with 5 bases sitting between them. CDR3 length: 12 residues. CDR3 loop: CASSFLTYEQYF. DNA of the CDR3: TGTGCCAGCAGCTTTTTGACCTACGAGCAGTACTTC.

This clonotype was seen more than once but under ten times. This chain connects TRBV28 to TRBJ2-7; 11 bases match TRBD2. Germline CDR1 MDHEN, CDR2 SYDVKM. The CDR3 spans 15 residues. V lost 4 bases and J lost 3; bases outside the gene matches: 5. The CDR3 DNA is TGTGCCAGCAGTTACGGGACTAGCGGATACTACGAGCAGTACTTC. Its protein is CASSYGTSGYYEQYF.

This clonotype is labeled medium-sized (0.01 to 0.1%). V usage is TRBV7-9 and J usage is TRBJ1-5; D unresolved. CDR3 length equals 16 residues. CDR1 is SEHNR and CDR2 is FQNEAQ in the germline V gene (reference sequence). Trimming pared 1 base from V and 0 bases from J, leaving 10 bases between. As DNA, the CDR3 is TGTGCCAGCAGCTTAGGCATCAGTAATAGCAATCAGCCCCAGCATTTT. This translates into CASSLGISNSNQPQHF.

Many counts were recorded for this clonotype. This chain joins TRBV12-3 or TRBV12-4 and TRBJ2-1; 9 nucleotides agree with TRBD1. V dropped 3 bases and J dropped 4; count of bases not matched to a gene: 13. This CDR3 has 18 residues. This CDR3 reads CASSFILYRGQTYNEQFF. DNA of the CDR3: TGTGCCAGCAGTTTTATCCTCTACAGGGGGCAAACTTACAATGAGCAGTTCTTC.

Note on this clonotype: This may come from a read error, since a much larger clone is one base off. The chain employs TRBV7-2 and TRBJ2-3; D ambiguous. V lost 5 bases to trimming and J lost 12 bases, with 12 bases between them. CDR3 length: 11 residues. The germline V gene has CDR1 SGHTA and CDR2 FQGNSA. As DNA, the CDR3 is TGTGCCAGCAGCCGACCTGGCAGACAGTATTTT. The encoded protein is CASSRPGRQYF.

Concerning this clonotype: With a much larger clone just one base away, this may be a read error. This chain joins TRBV7-9 and TRBJ2-2, with no clear D. Germline CDR1 is SEHNR and CDR2 is FQNEAQ (reference sequence). The CDR3 consists of 15 residues. V was trimmed by 2 bases and J by 0 bases, leaving 7 bases between them. CDR3 in amino acids: CASSLTGSNTGELFF. Written as DNA, the CDR3 is TGTGCCAGCAGCTTAACTGGCTCGAACACCGGGGAGCTGTTTTTT.